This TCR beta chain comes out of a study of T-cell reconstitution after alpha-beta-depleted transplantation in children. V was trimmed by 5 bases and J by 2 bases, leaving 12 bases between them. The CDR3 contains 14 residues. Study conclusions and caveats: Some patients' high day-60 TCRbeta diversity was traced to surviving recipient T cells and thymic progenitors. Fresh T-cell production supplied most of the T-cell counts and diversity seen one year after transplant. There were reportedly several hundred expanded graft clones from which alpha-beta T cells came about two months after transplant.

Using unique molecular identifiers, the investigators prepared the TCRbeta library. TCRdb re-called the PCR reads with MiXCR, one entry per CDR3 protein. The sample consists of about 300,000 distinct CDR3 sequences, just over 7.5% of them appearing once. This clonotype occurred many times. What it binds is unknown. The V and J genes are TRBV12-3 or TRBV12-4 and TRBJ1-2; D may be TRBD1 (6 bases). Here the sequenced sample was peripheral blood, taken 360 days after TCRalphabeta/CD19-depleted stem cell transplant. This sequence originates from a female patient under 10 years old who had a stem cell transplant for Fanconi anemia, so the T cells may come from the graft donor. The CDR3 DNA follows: TGTGCCAGCAGTGGCGGTACAGGGAACTATGGCTACACCTTC. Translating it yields CASSGGTGNYGYTF.